This T cell receptor (beta chain) comes out of a study of T cells in Graves' hyperthyroidism and ophthalmopathy. This CDR3 contains 15 residues. V was shortened by 5 bases and J by 1 base, with 12 bases between the two germline ends. Germline loops: CDR1 SGHTA, CDR2 FQGNSA. TCR beta CDR3 regions were amplified from RNA. The study used the HTBI primer set for a first-round RT-PCR of the TCR CDR3. One entry per CDR3 protein, called by TCRdb with MiXCR from the multiplex PCR reads. The sample holds hundreds of thousands of distinct CDR3 sequences, around 22% seen once. This clonotype was observed at least ten times.

Sequencing used blood. The chain employs TRBV7-2 and TRBJ1-5; D gene unclear. The clonotype was recovered from a woman aged 30 to 39 with Graves' ophthalmopathy. CDR3 bases: TGTGCCAGCAGCCCTCGAAGTAGAAGCAATCAGCCCCAGCATTTT. Translation: CASSPRSRSNQPQHF. Variable domain in full (rest from reference TRBV7-2 and TRBJ1-5): GAGVSQSPSNKVTEKGKDVELRCDPISGHTALYWYRQSLGQGLEFLIYFQGNSAPDKSGLPSDRFSAERTGGSVSTLTIQRTQQEDSAVYLCASSPRSRSNQPQHFGDGTRLSIL.